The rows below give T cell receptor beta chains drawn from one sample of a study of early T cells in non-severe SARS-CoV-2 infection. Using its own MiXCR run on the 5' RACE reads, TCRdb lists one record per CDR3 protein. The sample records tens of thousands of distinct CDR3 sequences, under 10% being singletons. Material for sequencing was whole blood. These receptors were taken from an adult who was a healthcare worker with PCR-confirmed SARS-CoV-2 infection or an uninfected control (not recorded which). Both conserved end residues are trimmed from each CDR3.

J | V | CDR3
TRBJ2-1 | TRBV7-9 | ASSLTGWYPGF
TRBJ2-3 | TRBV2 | ASRGLGTRADTQY
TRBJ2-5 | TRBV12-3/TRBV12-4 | ASSLLAEETQY
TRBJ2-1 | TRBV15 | ATSGGLAVDNEQF
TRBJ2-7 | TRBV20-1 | SAREGGAGEQY
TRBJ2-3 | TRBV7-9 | ASSSTGADTQY
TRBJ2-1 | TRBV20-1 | SAPTGREGQF
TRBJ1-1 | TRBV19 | ASRPQGSQRGTEAF
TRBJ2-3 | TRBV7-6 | ASSSWQHTQY
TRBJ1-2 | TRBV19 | ASSIEPGNYGYT
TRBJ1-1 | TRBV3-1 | ASSPGQGFEAF
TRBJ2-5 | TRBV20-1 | SARETGKETQY
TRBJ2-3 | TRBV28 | ASSSAAGGGTDTQY
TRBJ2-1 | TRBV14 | ASSQDQPPRSIEQF
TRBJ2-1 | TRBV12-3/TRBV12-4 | ASGGSTSYNEQF
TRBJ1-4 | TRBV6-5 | ASGESKEKLF
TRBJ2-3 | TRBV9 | ASSRNRDRATDTQY
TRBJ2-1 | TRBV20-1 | SVTKPVVNEQF
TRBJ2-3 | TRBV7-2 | ASSSVRADTQY
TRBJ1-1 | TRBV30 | AWSGDIENTEAF
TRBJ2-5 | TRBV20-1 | SARVVAGGRSETQY
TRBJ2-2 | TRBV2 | ASSEDLGQVGELF
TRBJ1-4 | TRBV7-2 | ASGGLNEKLF
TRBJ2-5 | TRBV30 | AWSISGTGGETQY
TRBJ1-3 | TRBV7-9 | ASSLKSGNTIY
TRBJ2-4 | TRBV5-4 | ASRGEKNIQY
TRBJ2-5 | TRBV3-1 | ASSQAASKETQY
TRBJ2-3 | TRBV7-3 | ASSGGNTDTQY